This TCR beta chain is from a study of blood T cells in healthy people across ages. Together with a sample-barcoded 5' primer, a J-beta primer mix was included in a second PCR lasting 7 to 11 cycles. TCRdb reprocessed the 5' RACE reads via MiXCR and lists one record per CDR3 protein. The top ten hold over 2.5% of the sample, which has approximately 780,000 distinct CDR3 sequences, under 30% seen once. CDR1 and CDR2 (germline): KGHDR, SFDVKD. CDR3 length equals 19 residues. V lost 3 bases to trimming and J lost 1 base; unmatched junction nucleotides: 12. This same sample was also taken into another study, of T cells of mothers and their children.

Sequenced: blood. This sequence originates from a boy aged 10-17 years in good health. V is TRBV24-1 and J is TRBJ1-1; 11 bases line up with TRBD1. The CDR3 coding sequence is TGTGCCACCAGTGATAGTTTGGGACAGGGGGTTTGGAGGAACACTGAAGCTTTCTTT. It yields the protein CATSDSLGQGVWRNTEAFF.